What follows describes a single T cell receptor beta chain. Original analysis: Reference gene primer amplification gave estimated nucleated cell counts. Measured with immunoSEQ multiplex PCR; TCRdb has only the in-frame clones, and not every one. The DNA was the basis for D and trimming; V, J and clone size are from that table. Among around 260,000 clones, approximately 90% were seen once, and the ten largest hold about 0.8%. The sample comes from a study of blood T cell repertoires in COVID-19. Study-level information: COVID-19 samples from acute and convalescent phases originated in the United States, Italy and Spain. From T cells, B-cell-depleted T cells, or PBMCs came the material, which was cDNA or gDNA.

The ends were cut back, 8 bases at V and 4 bases at J, with 15 bases in the middle. The CDR3 is 14 residues long. Germline values: CDR1 MDHEN, CDR2 SYDVKM. The TCR originated in a man under 40 with acute or convalescent COVID-19. The chain links TRBV28 to TRBJ1-5; maybe TRBD1 (6 bases). The specimen sequenced was peripheral blood. The CDR3, as DNA: TGTGCCAGCTTAGGGGGGGCTGGGAATCAGCCCCAGCATTTT. Amino acids: CASLGGAGNQPQHF.